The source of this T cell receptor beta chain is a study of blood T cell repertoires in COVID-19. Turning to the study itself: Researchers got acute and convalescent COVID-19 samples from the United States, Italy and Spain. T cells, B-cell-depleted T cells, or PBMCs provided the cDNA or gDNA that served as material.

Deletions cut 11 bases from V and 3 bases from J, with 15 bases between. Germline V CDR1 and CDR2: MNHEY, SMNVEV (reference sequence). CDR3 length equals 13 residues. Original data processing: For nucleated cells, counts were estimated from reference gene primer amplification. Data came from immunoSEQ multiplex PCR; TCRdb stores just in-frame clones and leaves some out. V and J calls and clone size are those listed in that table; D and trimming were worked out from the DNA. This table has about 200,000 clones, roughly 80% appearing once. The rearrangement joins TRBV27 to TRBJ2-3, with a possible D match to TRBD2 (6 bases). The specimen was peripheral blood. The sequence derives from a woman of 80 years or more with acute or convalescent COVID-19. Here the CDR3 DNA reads TGTGCCGGGGCGGACTATTCTACAGATACGCAGTATTTT. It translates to CAGADYSTDTQYF.